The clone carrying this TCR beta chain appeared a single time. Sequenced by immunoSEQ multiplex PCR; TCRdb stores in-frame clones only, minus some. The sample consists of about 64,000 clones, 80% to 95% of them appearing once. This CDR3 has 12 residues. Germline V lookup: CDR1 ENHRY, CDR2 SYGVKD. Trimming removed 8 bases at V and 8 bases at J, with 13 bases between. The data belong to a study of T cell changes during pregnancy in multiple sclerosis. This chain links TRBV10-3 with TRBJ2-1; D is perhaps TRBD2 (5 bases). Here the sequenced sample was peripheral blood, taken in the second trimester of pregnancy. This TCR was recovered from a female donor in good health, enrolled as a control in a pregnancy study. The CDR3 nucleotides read TGTGCCATCTCGGGGTTATACGATGAGCAGTTCTTC. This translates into CAISGLYDEQFF.